The clone carrying this T cell receptor beta chain was seen just once. The assay was immunoSEQ multiplex PCR, and TCRdb's table has in-frame clones only and misses some. The sample consists of fewer than 95,000 clones, approximately 92% of them appearing once. This entry is derived from a study of T cell changes during pregnancy in multiple sclerosis. V was clipped by 6 bases and J by 9 bases; unmatched bases: 5. Germline lookup yields CDR1 MNHEY and CDR2 SVGAGI. The CDR3 has 13 residues. This TCR was sampled from a female donor with multiple sclerosis, enrolled in a pregnancy study. This sequence joins TRBV6-5 and TRBJ1-6; 7 bases are a match to TRBD1. The material was peripheral blood, obtained in the first trimester of pregnancy. This chain's CDR3 is CASRRQGSSPLHF. The CDR3 bases are TGTGCCAGCAGGCGACAGGGAAGTTCACCCCTCCACTTT.